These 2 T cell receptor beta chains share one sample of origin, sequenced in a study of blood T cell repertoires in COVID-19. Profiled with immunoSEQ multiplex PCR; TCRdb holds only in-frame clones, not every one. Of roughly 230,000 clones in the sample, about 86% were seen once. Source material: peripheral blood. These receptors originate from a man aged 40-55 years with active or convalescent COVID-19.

DNA of the CDR3: TGTGCCAGCCGCCGCGGGAGTTCAGATACGCAGTATTTT. It encodes CASRRGSSDTQYF. The rearrangement joins TRBV19 to TRBJ2-3; 7 bases are a match to TRBD2. With 9 bases clipped from V and 4 bases from J, the junction kept 7 bases outside the gene matches. CDR1 is LNHDA, CDR2 SQIVND, per germline (reference sequence). This CDR3 contains 13 residues.

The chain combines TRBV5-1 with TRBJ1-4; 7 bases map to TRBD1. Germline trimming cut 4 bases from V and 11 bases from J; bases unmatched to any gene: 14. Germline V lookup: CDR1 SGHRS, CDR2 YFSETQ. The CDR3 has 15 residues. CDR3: CASSTGQISSGKLFF. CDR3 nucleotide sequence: TGCGCCAGCAGCACGGGACAGATAAGTTCTGGGAAACTGTTTTTT.